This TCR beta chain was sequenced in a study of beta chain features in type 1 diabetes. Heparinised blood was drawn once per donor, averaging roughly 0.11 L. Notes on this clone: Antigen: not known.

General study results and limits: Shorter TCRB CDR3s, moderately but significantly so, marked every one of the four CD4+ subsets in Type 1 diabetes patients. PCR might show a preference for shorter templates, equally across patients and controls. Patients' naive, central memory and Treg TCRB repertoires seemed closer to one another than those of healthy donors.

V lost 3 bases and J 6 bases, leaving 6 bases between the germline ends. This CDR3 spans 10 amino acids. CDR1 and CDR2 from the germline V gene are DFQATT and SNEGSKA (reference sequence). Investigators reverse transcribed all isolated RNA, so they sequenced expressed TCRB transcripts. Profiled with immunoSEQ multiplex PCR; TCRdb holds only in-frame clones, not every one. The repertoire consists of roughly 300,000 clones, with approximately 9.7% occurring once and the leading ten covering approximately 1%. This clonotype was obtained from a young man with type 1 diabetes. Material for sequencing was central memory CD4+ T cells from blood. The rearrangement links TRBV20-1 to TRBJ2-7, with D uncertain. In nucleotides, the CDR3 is TGCAGTGCTAGTTTGGCCGAGCAGTACTTC. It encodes CSASLAEQYF.